One and the same sample provided the 3 T cell receptor beta chains below, sequenced in a study of graft-versus-host responses after intestinal transplantation. TCRdb keeps only in-frame clones here, not all; method: immunoSEQ multiplex PCR. The sample lists more than 9,000 clones; roughly 93% were seen once. The sequences come from PBMCs, collected roughly 110 days after intestinal transplant. The receptors derive from a human patient who received an intestinal transplant, so some T cells may come from the graft donor.

V and J are TRBV4-1 and TRBJ1-5; 9 bases match TRBD1. Losses at the gene ends were 5 bases for V and 0 bases for J; bases not matched to a gene: 2. Germline loops: CDR1 MGHRA, CDR2 YSYEKL. CDR3 length: 15 amino acids. This CDR3 is CASSDRGNSNQPQHF. Written as DNA, the CDR3 is TGCGCCAGCAGCGACAGGGGGAATAGCAATCAGCCCCAGCATTTT.

The chain recombines TRBV6-1 with TRBJ1-5; 7 bases match TRBD1. This CDR3 comprises 14 residues. V dropped 6 bases and J dropped 4; count of bases not matched to a gene: 6. Germline values: CDR1 MNHNS, CDR2 SASEGT. CDR3 coding DNA: TGTGCCAGCAGGAGGACAGGAGGAAATCAGCCCCAGCATTTT. Amino acids: CASRRTGGNQPQHF.

The V call is TRBV6-9, the J call TRBJ2-7; D is unresolved. Germline CDR1 MNHGY, CDR2 SVAAGI. V dropped 6 bases and J dropped 1 base, with 7 bases sitting between them. CDR3 size: 12 residues. CDR3 loop: CASSGRSYEQYF. In DNA form, the CDR3 reads TGTGCCAGCAGCGGGCGATCCTACGAGCAGTACTTC.